Below, 26 T cell receptor beta chains from the same sample are listed, as sequenced in a study of cytomegalovirus exposure and HLA in healthy donors (dated by TCRdb to 2016 to 2017). The receptor library was made with the immunoSEQ multiplex PCR assay. For the multiplex PCR, a mixture combining 60 forward primers for TCR Vbeta segments and 13 reverse primers for TCR Jbeta segments was used. What TCRdb holds here is the immuneACCESS table cut down to in-frame rearrangements. Part of the clones is not present; checked against another copy, under half of the missing clones reflect an unresolved V gene, and the others are unexplained. The sample table lists 200,000 to 250,000 clones, around 80% of them with a count of one. The top ten clones comprise roughly 0.7% of the sample. Sequencing input: PBMCs. The receptors derive from a boy aged 2-15 years in good health and CMV-seronegative.

The rearrangement joins TRBV5-1 to TRBJ2-3; the match to TRBD2 covers 14 bases. The germline CDR1 and CDR2 sequences are SGHRS and YFSETQ. V was pared by 2 bases and J by 6 bases, with 11 bases of the junction left unmatched. The CDR3 length is 18 residues. DNA for the CDR3: TGCGCCAGCAGCTTTGCCCGACTAGCGGGAGGGCCGGGGGATACGCAGTATTTT. Amino acids: CASSFARLAGGPGDTQYF.

By proportion, this clone is medium-sized. This sequence joins TRBV7-6 and TRBJ2-1; 7 nucleotides match TRBD1. Germline CDR1 reads SGHVS; CDR2 reads FNYEAQ. The ends lost 8 bases at V and 2 bases at J; junction bases unmatched: 9. The CDR3 sequence is 15 residues long. The CDR3 loop reads CASGPGQTTYNEQFF. The CDR3 region has the DNA TGTGCCAGCGGACCGGGACAGACCACCTACAATGAGCAGTTCTTC.

The V call is TRBV15, the J call TRBJ2-3; D perhaps matches TRBD1 (5 bases). The germline CDR1 and CDR2 sequences are LNHNV and YYDKDF (reference sequence). This CDR3 comprises 15 residues. V was pared by 0 bases and J by 1 base, with 8 bases between. The CDR3 DNA sequence: TGTGCCACCAGCAGAGATTTCAGGGGCACAGATACGCAGTATTTT. Translating it yields CATSRDFRGTDTQYF. The variable domain in full, completed from reference TRBV15 and TRBJ2-3, reads DAMVIQNPRYQVTQFGKPVTLSCSQTLNHNVMYWYQQKSSQAPKLLFHYYDKDFNNEADTPDNFQSRRPNTSFCFLDIRSPGLGDTAMYLCATSRDFRGTDTQYFGPGTRLTVL.

This chain links TRBV11-2 with TRBJ2-1, with D perhaps matching TRBD1 (5 bases). The V end was cut by 1 base, the J end by 10 bases, with 8 bases between. The length of the CDR3 is 12 residues. Germline V CDR1 and CDR2: SGHAT, FQNNGV. The CDR3: CASSLGHREQFF. DNA of the CDR3: TGTGCCAGCAGCTTAGGGCACAGGGAGCAGTTCTTC.

The table lists this clone with a few counts. V gene TRBV4-1 combines with J gene TRBJ1-1; D is unclear. CDR3 length: 14 residues. Per the germline V gene, CDR1 is MGHRA and CDR2 is YSYEKL. The V and J ends lost 8 bases and 6 bases respectively, with 19 bases between them. The CDR3 loop reads CASGSFLGLPEAFF. The DNA for the CDR3 is TGCGCCAGCGGATCTTTTTTGGGCTTGCCTGAAGCTTTCTTT.

This chain connects TRBV7-8 to TRBJ2-2, with a weak D call TRBD2 (5 bases). V lost 1 base, J lost 5 bases, and 17 bases lay in between. CDR1 SGHVS and CDR2 FQNEAQ come from the germline V gene. The CDR3 totals 17 residues. CDR3 sequence (DNA): TGTGCCAGCAGCTTAGGGGGTGTCCGGGAATGGACCGGGGAGCTGTTTTTT. Amino acids: CASSLGGVREWTGELFF.

The gene calls are TRBV7-2 and TRBJ2-5; 9 bases are a match to TRBD2. Germline assignment: CDR1 SGHTA and CDR2 FQGNSA. The CDR3 loop spans 15 amino acids. Germline trimming cut 5 bases from V and 4 bases from J; bases unmatched to any gene: 8. CDR3 DNA sequence: TGTGCCAGCAGCACTGCTAGCGGGAAGGCAGAGACCCAGTACTTC. It is translated as CASSTASGKAETQYF.

This clone was detected only a few times. The chain carries TRBV5-8 and TRBJ2-7; 9 nucleotides align to TRBD2. This CDR3 spans 15 amino acids. V lost 2 bases, J lost 2 bases, and 5 bases stayed unmatched. The germline gives CDR1 SGHTS, CDR2 YDEGEE. The CDR3 DNA reads as TGTGCCAGCAGCTTTTATAGCGGGGGAACCTACGAGCAGTACTTC. Translation gives CASSFYSGGTYEQYF.

V gene TRBV27 combines with J gene TRBJ2-1, with 11 bases lining up with TRBD2. This CDR3 contains 14 residues. With 6 bases clipped from V and 10 bases from J, the junction kept 8 bases outside the gene matches. Germline V lookup: CDR1 MNHEY, CDR2 SMNVEV (reference sequence). The CDR3 spells CASSSGTSGKEQFF. For the CDR3, the DNA is TGTGCCAGCAGCTCCGGGACTAGCGGCAAGGAGCAGTTCTTC.

The rearrangement links TRBV30 to TRBJ1-4; maybe TRBD1 (5 bases). Germline lookup yields CDR1 GTSNPN and CDR2 SVGIG (reference sequence). The CDR3 length is 14 residues. Trimming left V 1 base short and J 7 bases short, with 13 bases between. CDR3 residues: CAWSEGRVSEKLFF. DNA for the CDR3: TGTGCCTGGAGTGAGGGCAGGGTCAGTGAAAAACTGTTTTTT.

In DNA, the CDR3 is TGTGCCAGCAGCTTAGTTTCAGGACTGCGGAGCTCCTATAATTCACCCCTCCACTTT. Protein: CASSLVSGLRSSYNSPLHF. The gene calls are TRBV7-9 and TRBJ1-6, with D hard to call. V lost 1 base and J lost 0, with 16 bases in between. Germline assignment: CDR1 SEHNR and CDR2 FQNEAQ (reference sequence). The CDR3 runs to 19 residues.

V and J are TRBV7-9 and TRBJ1-2, with D possibly matching TRBD1 (6 bases). The ends were cut back, 6 bases at V and 5 bases at J, with 10 bases in the middle. The germline CDR1 and CDR2 sequences are SEHNR and FQNEAQ (reference sequence). The CDR3 sequence is 12 residues long. In nucleotides, the CDR3 is TGTGCCAGCAGTTCCACAGGGTATGGCTACACCTTC. Amino acids: CASSSTGYGYTF.

The V call is TRBV5-1, the J call TRBJ2-5; no clear D gene. With the DNA end fitting TRBJ2-7 better, the J assignment may be wrong. This CDR3 spans 12 amino acids. Germline values: CDR1 SGHRS, CDR2 YFSETQ. The CDR3 DNA sequence: TGCGCCAGCAGCCCAGGCAGTCTCGAGCAGTACTTC. It translates to CASSPGSLEQYF.

The chain has TRBV11-1 and TRBJ1-4; D not resolved. The V and J ends lost 5 bases and 3 bases respectively, with 10 bases between them. The CDR3 is made up of 14 amino acids. Per the germline V gene, CDR1 is SGHAT and CDR2 is FQDESV (reference sequence). Written as DNA, the CDR3 is TGTGCCAGCAGCCCCGGGAACTCTAATGAAAAACTGTTTTTT. This sequence encodes CASSPGNSNEKLFF. Together with reference TRBV11-1 and TRBJ1-4, the CDR3 gives the full variable domain: EAEVAQSPRYKITEKSQAVAFWCDPISGHATLYWYRQILGQGPELLVQFQDESVVDDSQLPKDRFSAERLKGVDSTLKIQPAELGDSAMYLCASSPGNSNEKLFFGSGTQLSVL.

The chain recombines TRBV4-2 with TRBJ2-7; TRBD1 matches at 7 bases. Unmatched junction bases numbered 3, after V lost 0 bases and J lost 7 bases. Germline values: CDR1 LGHNA, CDR2 YNFKEQ. The CDR3 runs 13 residues. CDR3 nucleotide sequence: TGTGCCAGCAGCCAAGACAGGGGGTGGGAGCAGTACTTC. Its protein is CASSQDRGWEQYF.

The V gene is TRBV6-5, the J gene TRBJ2-5; TRBD2 might be the D (5 bases). In germline, CDR1 is MNHEY, CDR2 SVGAGI. The germline V and J ends were trimmed by 0 bases and 1 base, with 6 bases remaining between them. The CDR3 totals 14 residues. CDR3 in amino acids: CASSYSRVQETQYF. The CDR3 coding sequence is TGTGCCAGCAGTTACTCGAGGGTCCAAGAGACCCAGTACTTC.

The chain links TRBV6-4 to TRBJ2-7, with TRBD1 matching over 10 bases. Germline V gene lookup returns CDR1 MRHNA and CDR2 SNTAGT. The CDR3 loop spans 19 amino acids. V lost 4 bases, J lost 0 bases, and 15 bases stayed unmatched. As DNA, the CDR3 is TGTGCCAGCAGTGGGGACAGGGGCGCTCTCCTTACCAGCTCCTACGAGCAGTACTTC. It translates to CASSGDRGALLTSSYEQYF.

V gene TRBV4-1 combines with J gene TRBJ2-1; possible D gene TRBD2, 7 bases. This CDR3 spans 15 amino acids. The V gene's germline CDR1 is MGHRA and CDR2 YSYEKL. V lost 0 bases, J lost 8 bases, and 14 bases lay in between. This CDR3 reads CASSQDLGGRDEQFF. Written as DNA, the CDR3 is TGCGCCAGCAGCCAAGATCTCGGGGGGCGGGATGAGCAGTTCTTC.

The J gene is TRBJ2-2, the V gene TRBV6-5; 14 bases are a match to TRBD2. The CDR3 totals 15 residues. The V gene end was trimmed by 10 bases and the J gene end by 5 bases; junction bases not matched to a gene: 6. Germline CDR1 is MNHEY and CDR2 is SVGAGI. The CDR3 bases are TGTGCCACCGGTGGGACTAGCGGGAGTACCGGGGAGCTGTTTTTT. This encodes CATGGTSGSTGELFF.

The CDR3 here is CASSSYTDTQYF. CDR3 in DNA: TGTGCCAGCAGTTCCTACACAGATACGCAGTATTTT. The chain combines TRBV27 with TRBJ2-3; D is ambiguous. The CDR3 totals 12 residues. Germline V gene data show CDR1 as MNHEY and CDR2 as SMNVEV (reference sequence). Trimming shortened V by 4 bases and J by 2 bases, and 4 bases separated the two germline ends.

The V and J genes are TRBV7-2 and TRBJ2-3; weak D call: TRBD2 (6 bases). Germline values: CDR1 SGHTA, CDR2 FQGNSA. The V end was cut by 5 bases, the J end by 5 bases, with 11 bases between. This CDR3 has 13 residues. CDR3: CASSDPGGDTQYF. DNA for the CDR3: TGTGCCAGCAGCGACCCCGGGGGAGATACGCAGTATTTT.

The J gene is TRBJ1-2, the V gene TRBV7-2, with no clear D. Between the trimmed V and J ends, which lost 6 bases and 6 bases, there was a span of 11 bases. This CDR3 has 12 amino acids. Germline V gene sequence: CDR1 SGHTA, CDR2 FQGNSA. CDR3 region: CASSQFADGYTF. DNA for the CDR3: TGTGCCAGCAGTCAATTCGCAGATGGCTACACCTTC.

CDR3 sequence (DNA): TGCGCCAGCAGCTCCCGGACAGGGGGTTCCGGAAACACCATATATTTT. This codes for CASSSRTGGSGNTIYF. V gene TRBV5-1 combines with J gene TRBJ1-3, with 10 bases matching TRBD1. Germline V gives CDR1 SGHRS, CDR2 YFSETQ. The trim removed 3 bases at V and 4 bases at J, leaving 7 bases unmatched. The CDR3 extends over 16 amino acids.

This clone was recorded many times. The CDR3 protein is CASSGVRLSGTGELFF. The CDR3 nucleotides read TGTGCCAGCAGTGGGGTACGCCTTTCAGGCACCGGGGAGCTGTTTTTT. This chain joins TRBV25-1 and TRBJ2-2; D ambiguous. This CDR3 spans 16 amino acids. The germline V gene has CDR1 MGHDK and CDR2 SYGVNS. V was trimmed by 4 bases and J by 4 bases, leaving 16 bases between them.

J is TRBJ2-7 and V is TRBV6-6; tentatively, D is TRBD1 (6 bases). Germline-derived CDR1 and CDR2 are MNHNY and SVGAGI (reference sequence). V shed 2 bases and J shed 2 bases, with 16 bases lying between them. This CDR3 comprises 16 residues. Written as DNA, the CDR3 is TGTGCCAGCAGTTACGACCCAAGACAGGACGCCTACGAGCAGTACTTC. Its translation: CASSYDPRQDAYEQYF.

This chain joins TRBV12-1 and TRBJ2-3; TRBD2, the table's D call, lacks a check against the DNA. TRBV12-1 counts as a pseudogene. CDR3 size: 18 residues. CDR3 sequence: CASSFWREAPQGTDTQYF. Here the CDR3 DNA reads TGTGCCAGCAGCTTTTGGCGGGAGGCCCCTCAGGGCACAGATACGCAGTATTTT.